This TCR beta chain stems from a study of blood T cell repertoires in COVID-19 (TCRdb year 2020). About the study as a whole: Samples covering the acute and convalescent phases of COVID-19 were provided by collaborators in the United States, Italy and Spain. The dataset comprised deeply sampled blood TCRbeta repertoires from subjects exposed to, actively infected with, or recovered from COVID-19. The prospective study material was composed of cDNA or gDNA derived from T cells, B-cell-depleted T cells, or PBMCs. Nearly every sample came with metadata listing a de-identified subject ID, COVID-19 status, age in years and sex. Samples were obtained from the ongoing ImmuneRACE study (first 160 participants) and from 1,254 subjects provided by 6 global collaborators. Where available, HLA class I and class II types were obtained from metadata supplied by the sample provider rather than from assay-based typing. The repertoires were released in a freely available public database intended as a resource for research on the immune response to SARS-CoV-2. General conclusions and limits of the study: Clinical and demographic metadata were provided uncurated, with the amount varying by source and participant.

This clone has more than one count but fewer than ten. This receptor's antigen is unknown. Qualities for individual bases were not recorded, and no much larger clone is one base off. The collaborating institutions used their own protocols to collect whole blood in K2EDTA tubes. For TCRbeta analysis, collaborators shipped samples as frozen whole blood, isolated PBMCs, or DNA extracted from either of those sample types. The immunoSEQ Assay, a bias-controlled multiplex PCR, was used to amplify TCRbeta CDR3 regions from genomic DNA. In the authors' own workflow: The number of nucleated cells in each sample was estimated from the amplification of reference gene primers within the assay. Sequence reads were collapsed and filtered to measure the absolute abundance of every unique TCRbeta CDR3 rearrangement. Productive Simpson clonality was computed per sample as the square root of Simpson's diversity index over productive rearrangements. TCRdb re-hosts the immuneACCESS table, in-frame sequences only. Its copies lack some clones; in the studies checked, an unresolved V gene accounts for under half of them, and the cause for the rest is not known. The V and J calls and clone size were taken over from that table, and D and trimming were inferred from the DNA. A total of over 250,000 clones appear in this sample, around nine tenths of them only once. The leading ten clones occupy 2% to 2.5% of the sample.

Sequencing input: peripheral blood. The sequence was collected from a man aged 50-59 years with acute or convalescent COVID-19.

CDR3 reads: CASSAGQGNYEQYF. Here is the DNA: TGTGCCAGCAGCGCGGGACAGGGGAACTACGAGCAGTACTTC. In this chain, TRBV9 is recombined with TRBJ2-7, with 10 bases matching TRBD1. Reading from cysteine to phenylalanine, the CDR3 counts 14 amino acids. Only the CDR3 part of the read is kept: 42 bases, read in frame from the first base. CDR1 is given as SGDLS and CDR2 as YYNGEE, both from the germline V gene. V is trimmed back by 3 bases and J by 3 bases, and the junction contains 3 bases that no gene match accounts for.